The rows below give T cell receptor beta chains drawn from one sample of a study of T cell changes during pregnancy in multiple sclerosis. The repertoire was sequenced with immunoSEQ multiplex PCR; TCRdb's copy has only in-frame clones and lacks some. The sample yields some 40,000 clones, around 93% seen once. The sequenced sample was CD4+ T cells from peripheral blood mononuclear cells, obtained after pregnancy. The receptors derive from a female donor with multiple sclerosis, enrolled in a pregnancy study. The CDR3 runs from the conserved cysteine through the conserved F or W. Fields, in order: J gene, clone size, V gene, CDR3 length, D gene, CDR3 DNA, CDR3 protein. The D gene is left open where the match is weak. Where a row states a size, it is once, few, many or the class of an expanded clone; other rows omit it.

TRBJ1-1	.	TRBV6-6	14	.	TGTGCCAGCAGCTCCAGGGTGGGAGGGACTGAAGCTTTCTTT	CASSSRVGGTEAFF
TRBJ1-2	.	TRBV9	18	.	TGTGCCAGCAGCAGACAAGGTCGGCAGGGAGGTGTAGTGGGTGGCTACACCTTC	CASSRQGRQGGVVGGYTF
TRBJ1-5	.	TRBV19	16	TRBD1	TGTGCCAGTAGTAGGGACAGGGTGGAAAGCAATCAGCCCCAGCATTTT	CASSRDRVESNQPQHF
TRBJ2-7	.	TRBV7-9	14	TRBD1	TGTGCCAGCAGCTTAGGACAGGGGTACTACGAGCAGTACTTC	CASSLGQGYYEQYF
TRBJ2-1	.	TRBV19	15	.	TGTGCCAGTAGTATTAACAGGGAGCCCTACAATGAGCAGTTCTTC	CASSINREPYNEQFF
TRBJ2-3	.	TRBV9	16	TRBD2	TGTGCCAGCAGCGTAGGCTGGGGGGGGAGCACAGATACGCAGTATTTT	CASSVGWGGSTDTQYF
TRBJ2-5	.	TRBV27	18	TRBD2	TGTGCCAGCAGCCTAGGACTAGCGGGGGGCCGGTACCAAGAGACCCAGTACTTC	CASSLGLAGGRYQETQYF
TRBJ1-2	.	TRBV13	13	.	TGTGCCAGCAGCTTAAACAGGGCGTATGGCTACACCTTC	CASSLNRAYGYTF
TRBJ1-4	.	TRBV5-1	15	TRBD1	TGCGCCAGCAGCTTGGCCGGGGACAGAGGGGAAAAACTGTTTTTT	CASSLAGDRGEKLFF
TRBJ2-7	once	TRBV5-1	11	.	TGCGCCAGCAGCTCCAATTACGAGCAGTACTTC	CASSSNYEQYF
TRBJ2-7	.	TRBV7-9	13	.	TGTGCCAGCAGCCCCCGGGACACCTACGAGCAGTACTTC	CASSPRDTYEQYF
TRBJ1-2	.	TRBV29-1	10	.	TGCAGCGTTGACGAGGGCCCCTACACCTTC	CSVDEGPYTF
TRBJ1-5	.	TRBV6-1	15	.	TGTGCCAGCAGTGAAAGGGGTATTGGCAATCAGCCCCAGCATTTT	CASSERGIGNQPQHF
TRBJ2-5	once	TRBV5-6	14	.	TGTGCCAGCAGCCTACGCCTAGGCCAAGAGACCCAGTACTTC	CASSLRLGQETQYF
TRBJ2-7	.	TRBV30	13	.	TGTGCCTGGAACCCCCGCCGGGACACTTCGCAGTACTTC	CAWNPRRDTSQYF
TRBJ1-5	.	TRBV10-3	16	.	TGTGCCATCAGTGAGTATGACCACAGGGAGATACAGCCCCAGCATTTT	CAISEYDHREIQPQHF
TRBJ2-2	.	TRBV5-5	16	.	TGTGCCAGCAGCTTGCTGTCTAGCCCCGGGGGCGGGGAGCTGTTTTTT	CASSLLSSPGGGELFF
TRBJ2-7	once	TRBV6-1	13	.	TGTGCCAGCACTACTGGGGGGAGCTACGAGCAGTACTTC	CASTTGGSYEQYF
TRBJ2-7	.	TRBV19	13	.	TGTGCCAGTAGCCCCGGGGTGTCCTACGAGCAGTACTTC	CASSPGVSYEQYF
TRBJ2-5	.	TRBV25-1	17	TRBD1	TGTGCCAGCAGTGAATTCCCCGGACAGGGATCTCAAGAGACCCAGTACTTC	CASSEFPGQGSQETQYF
TRBJ1-5	.	TRBV6-5	15	.	TGTGCCAGCAGGGCCCTCGCGGCCGCAGATCAGCCCCAGCATTTT	CASRALAAADQPQHF
TRBJ2-5	once	TRBV5-4	15	TRBD1	TGTGCCAGCAGCTTGGGGGACAGGGTAGGAGAGACCCAGTACTTC	CASSLGDRVGETQYF
TRBJ1-1	.	TRBV19	18	TRBD1	TGTGCCAGTAGGTTAGGGACAGTCGCGGCGAGGGAGAACACTGAAGCTTTCTTT	CASRLGTVAARENTEAFF
TRBJ2-3	.	TRBV7-9	18	TRBD1	TGTGCCAGCAGCTTAGCGTTGACAGGGGGATTAGGAACAGATACGCAGTATTTT	CASSLALTGGLGTDTQYF
TRBJ1-2	.	TRBV7-2	15	.	TGTGCCAGCAGCTTATTCCCCCAGGCCAGCTATGGCTACACCTTC	CASSLFPQASYGYTF
TRBJ2-7	.	TRBV10-3	15	TRBD2	TGTGCCATCAGTGCCCGGGGGGGTTCGGTTCACGAGCAGTACTTC	CAISARGGSVHEQYF
TRBJ1-5	.	TRBV19	16	TRBD1	TGTGCCAGTAGGACAGATCAGGGGGCGCTGGGTCAGCCCCAGCATTTT	CASRTDQGALGQPQHF
TRBJ2-4	.	TRBV11-1	15	TRBD2	TGTGCCAGCAGCTTAGAAGTAGCGGGGGAAAACATTCAGTACTTC	CASSLEVAGENIQYF
TRBJ1-3	once	TRBV2	16	TRBD1	TGTGCCAGCAGTGGTCGACAGGGGGTATCCGGAAACACCATATATTTT	CASSGRQGVSGNTIYF
TRBJ1-2	.	TRBV19	13	.	TGTGCCAGTAGTATTGGTGGTAGTTATGGCTACACCTTC	CASSIGGSYGYTF
TRBJ1-4	few	TRBV5-4	15	TRBD1	TGTGCCAGCAGCGCGGGACAGGGGCTTAATGAAAAACTGTTTTTT	CASSAGQGLNEKLFF
TRBJ2-1	.	TRBV5-4	17	TRBD2	TGTGCCAGCAGCTTGGTTGCGGGGGTTAGCTCCTACAATGAGCAGTTCTTC	CASSLVAGVSSYNEQFF
TRBJ1-5	.	TRBV27	16	TRBD1	TGTGCCAGCAGTTTATGGGGACAGTATAGCAATCAGCCCCAGCATTTT	CASSLWGQYSNQPQHF
TRBJ2-3	.	TRBV7-9	15	TRBD2	TGTGCCAGCAGCTTATGGGGGGGGAGCACAGATACGCAGTATTTT	CASSLWGGSTDTQYF
TRBJ1-2	.	TRBV29-1	15	TRBD1	TGCAGCGCCACGGGGACAGGGGGCTTGAGCTATGGCTACATCTTC	CSATGTGGLSYGYIF
TRBJ1-1	once	TRBV6-1	15	TRBD1	TGTGCCAGCAGGACTGATGGAGGGGGCTACACTGAAGCTTTCTTT	CASRTDGGGYTEAFF
TRBJ2-7	.	TRBV27	15	TRBD1	TGTGCCAGCAGTTCACACCGGGACAGGTCCTACGAGCAGTACTTC	CASSSHRDRSYEQYF
TRBJ2-5	.	TRBV5-6	15	TRBD2	TGTGCCAGCAGCACCCAGCGGGGGGGCACGGAGACCCAGTACTTC	CASSTQRGGTETQYF
TRBJ1-2	.	TRBV11-2	15	.	TGTGCCAGCAGCACTCGACAGGAACGAAACTATGGCTACACCTTC	CASSTRQERNYGYTF
TRBJ2-6	.	TRBV7-8	16	.	TGTGCCAGCAGTCCTGGACAGATGATTGGGGCCAACGTCCTGACTTTC	CASSPGQMIGANVLTF
TRBJ1-1	.	TRBV25-1	15	.	TGTGCCAGCAGTGAATCGGGGGGAGTGAGGACTGAAGCTTTCTTT	CASSESGGVRTEAFF
TRBJ2-1	.	TRBV29-1	12	TRBD1	TGCAGCGTCGGGGCGGCAGGGGGTGAGCAGTTCTTC	CSVGAAGGEQFF
TRBJ2-6	.	TRBV6-1	16	.	TGTGCCAGCAGTGGACAGAAAAGCTCTGGGGCCAACGTCCTGACTTTC	CASSGQKSSGANVLTF
TRBJ1-2	.	TRBV18	14	.	TGTGCCAGCTCACCTCCCGGACAGAACTATGGCTACACCTTC	CASSPPGQNYGYTF
TRBJ2-7	.	TRBV5-4	14	TRBD2	TGTGCCAGCAGCACTGAGCGGGGGAGGGACGAGCAGTACTTC	CASSTERGRDEQYF
TRBJ1-6	once	TRBV9	15	TRBD1	TGTGCCAGCAGCGACAGGGGGGCTTCGGGTTCACCCCTCCACTTT	CASSDRGASGSPLHF
TRBJ1-6	.	TRBV7-8	15	.	TGTGCCAGCAGCTTAGTGGGGATTCAGGGTTCACCCCTCCACTTT	CASSLVGIQGSPLHF
TRBJ2-7	.	TRBV6-5	12	TRBD2	TGTGCCAGCAAGGAGCGGGGGGGCGTGCAGTACTTC	CASKERGGVQYF
TRBJ1-6	.	TRBV6-1	15	TRBD1	TGTGCCAGCAACTCGGGACAGGGGCCGTATTCACCCCTCCACTTT	CASNSGQGPYSPLHF
TRBJ1-5	.	TRBV6-1	13	.	TGTGCCAGCAGTACAGTGTCTGATCAGCCCCAGCATTTT	CASSTVSDQPQHF
TRBJ2-6	.	TRBV9	15	.	TGTGCCAGCAGCAGAACAAACTCTGGGGCCAACGTCCTGACTTTC	CASSRTNSGANVLTF